This entry features one T cell receptor (beta chain) sequence. This sample stems from a study of cytomegalovirus exposure and HLA in healthy donors. The study ran its PCR with 60 Vbeta and 13 Jbeta primers. Sequencing used immunoSEQ multiplex PCR; TCRdb keeps in-frame clones, though not all of them. The data contain about 92,000 clones, roughly 80% of them singletons. The sequence came from a girl aged 2 to 10 in good health and CMV-seropositive. Sequencing was performed on PBMCs.

The DNA of the CDR3 is TGTGCCAGCAGCTCCCCTAGCGGTAGCTCCTACGAGCAGTACTTC. Amino acid sequence: CASSSPSGSSYEQYF. The chain links TRBV11-2 to TRBJ2-7; 7 bases are a match to TRBD2. Germline CDR1 reads SGHAT; CDR2 reads FQNNGV. V lost 4 bases, J lost 0 bases, and 6 bases stayed unmatched. This CDR3 contains 15 residues.